What follows are 18 T cell receptor beta chains derived from one specimen sequenced in a study of T cells after yellow fever vaccination. TCRdb re-derived calls from the 5' RACE reads in MiXCR, one entry per CDR3 protein. The sample lists 500,000 to 650,000 distinct CDR3 sequences, approximately 13% seen once, with 15% in the top ten. This sample comprised PBMCs, obtained on the day of the yellow fever booster vaccination. The receptors were gathered from a man aged 25 to 40 who received the YFV17D yellow fever vaccine.

This clonotype showed up just a few times. This chain connects TRBV18 to TRBJ2-1; the match to TRBD2 covers 8 bases. V was pared by 3 bases and J by 5 bases, with 6 bases of the junction left unmatched. CDR1 is KGHSH, CDR2 LQKENI, per germline. This CDR3 contains 15 residues. The CDR3 DNA reads as TGTGCCAGCTCACCGCCGGGACTAGAAAACAATGAGCAGTTCTTC. Its translation: CASSPPGLENNEQFF.

This clonotype was seen many times. CDR3 region: CASSSYPSGPDTQYF. CDR3 nucleotide sequence: TGTGCCAGCAGCTCTTATCCCTCAGGCCCAGATACGCAGTATTTT. The V call is TRBV7-2, the J call TRBJ2-3; D ambiguous. The CDR3 is made up of 15 amino acids. The germline V gene encodes CDR1 SGHTA and CDR2 FQGNSA. The V gene lost 4 bases and the J gene lost 4 bases, with 15 bases spanning the gap.

This clonotype was seen only a few times. The chain employs TRBV20-1 and TRBJ2-3; 12 bases are a match to TRBD2. The junction had 12 bases not matched to a gene; V was cut back by 2 bases and J by 0 bases. This CDR3 comprises 19 residues. The germline V gene has CDR1 DFQATT and CDR2 SNEGSKA (reference sequence). The chain's CDR3 is CSARTGLAGGRLSTDTQYF. In nucleotides, the CDR3 is TGCAGTGCTAGAACGGGACTAGCGGGCGGGCGACTTAGCACAGATACGCAGTATTTT.

This clonotype was counted between two and nine times. The chain's CDR3 is CASSVPLIEQYF. Here the CDR3 DNA reads TGTGCCAGCAGCGTTCCCCTGATCGAGCAGTACTTC. The chain combines TRBV28 with TRBJ2-7, with D unresolved. The germline CDR1 and CDR2 sequences are MDHEN and SYDVKM. The CDR3 sequence is 12 residues long. Trimming left V 6 bases short and J 6 bases short, with 12 bases between.

The rearrangement uses TRBV7-2 and TRBJ1-2, with TRBD1 as a possible D gene (6 bases). Germline loops: CDR1 SGHTA, CDR2 FQGNSA. Trimming took 3 bases from V and 6 from J, leaving 14 bases between them. This CDR3 has 14 residues. The CDR3 region has the DNA TGTGCCAGCAGCTTCGGACAGCCGCTCCATGGCTACACCTTC. Translated: CASSFGQPLHGYTF.

Concerning this clonotype: A read error is possible here, since a much larger clone lies one base away. The chain recombines TRBV20-1 with TRBJ1-5, with a possible D match to TRBD1 (5 bases). The CDR3 has 16 residues. Germline V gene lookup returns CDR1 DFQATT and CDR2 SNEGSKA (reference sequence). CDR3 sequence: CSAGDRDGGSNQPQHF. Here the CDR3 DNA reads TGCAGTGCTGGAGATAGGGACGGAGGGAGCAATCAGCCCCAGCATTTT.

This clonotype has only a few counts. V and J are TRBV7-9 and TRBJ1-2; D possibly corresponds to TRBD1 (5 bases). The CDR3 sequence is 16 residues long. Trimming cost V 5 bases and J 0 bases, with 16 bases left between them. CDR1 and CDR2 from the germline V gene are SEHNR and FQNEAQ (reference sequence). The chain's CDR3 is CASSIQVGTANYGYTF. DNA of the CDR3: TGTGCCAGCAGCATTCAGGTCGGGACGGCTAACTATGGCTACACCTTC.

This clonotype appeared a few times. This chain joins TRBV20-1 and TRBJ2-7; the match to TRBD2 covers 7 bases. V trimming: 5 bases; J trimming: 1 base; junction bases outside the gene matches: 11. This CDR3 contains 15 residues. CDR1 DFQATT and CDR2 SNEGSKA come from the germline V gene (reference sequence). CDR3 sequence reads: CSAGGDPGRSYEQYF. The DNA for the CDR3 is TGCAGTGCTGGGGGGGACCCCGGGCGTTCCTACGAGCAGTACTTC.

This clonotype was seen repeatedly, ten times or more. The V call is TRBV19, the J call TRBJ2-4, with D perhaps matching TRBD2 (5 bases). V was clipped by 1 base and J by 7 bases, with 11 bases between them. The CDR3 consists of 14 residues. Germline V lookup: CDR1 LNHDA, CDR2 SQIVND (reference sequence). The DNA of the CDR3 is TGTGCCAGTAGTATAGGGGGAACGGGGAACATTCAGTACTTC. As protein: CASSIGGTGNIQYF.

The rearrangement joins TRBV20-1 to TRBJ2-6; tentatively, D is TRBD1 (6 bases). Germline loops: CDR1 DFQATT, CDR2 SNEGSKA (reference sequence). V was clipped by 4 bases and J by 2 bases, with 9 bases between them. The CDR3 has 14 residues. CDR3 in amino acids: CSATTGTGANVLTF. The CDR3 region has the DNA TGCAGTGCTACTACAGGGACTGGGGCCAACGTCCTGACTTTC.

V and J are TRBV29-1 and TRBJ2-3; D is unresolved. The V end was cut by 7 bases, the J end by 0 bases, with 5 bases between. Germline V gives CDR1 SQVTM, CDR2 ANQGSEA. CDR3 size: 11 residues. In nucleotides, the CDR3 is TGCAGCGAGAAGAGCACAGATACGCAGTATTTT. Encoded protein: CSEKSTDTQYF.

The chain has TRBV7-2 and TRBJ2-5, with 8 bases fitting TRBD1. Trimming at V came to 6 bases and at J to 2 bases, leaving 5 bases not matched to a gene. CDR1 is SGHTA, CDR2 FQGNSA, per germline. The CDR3 length is 14 residues. Here the CDR3 reads CASRNTGGQETQYF. The CDR3 DNA reads TGTGCCAGCAGGAATACAGGGGGTCAAGAGACCCAGTACTTC.

The table lists this clonotype with many counts. The chain links TRBV6-2 or TRBV6-3 to TRBJ2-5, with D possibly matching TRBD2 (6 bases). The CDR3 is made up of 13 amino acids. V lost 7 bases and J lost 2, with 11 bases in between. The germline gives CDR1 MNHEY, CDR2 SVGEGT. The CDR3 spells CASKIADQETQYF. The CDR3 bases are TGTGCCAGCAAAATAGCGGATCAAGAGACCCAGTACTTC.

The rearrangement joins TRBV7-6 to TRBJ2-2; 7 bases are a match to TRBD2. The CDR3 extends over 16 amino acids. Unmatched junction bases numbered 5, after V lost 2 bases and J lost 2 bases. Germline V lookup: CDR1 SGHVS, CDR2 FNYEAQ. CDR3 in amino acids: CASSLLSGKNTGELFF. For the CDR3, the DNA is TGTGCCAGCAGCTTACTAAGCGGGAAAAACACCGGGGAGCTGTTTTTT.

This clonotype was detected a few times. V gene TRBV4-3 combines with J gene TRBJ2-2; D is possibly TRBD2 (6 bases). This CDR3 region has 15 residues. Germline CDR1 is LGHNA and CDR2 is YSLEER. Trimming removed 0 bases at V and 3 bases at J, with 8 bases between. For the CDR3, the DNA is TGCGCCAGCAGCCAAGATTGGGACTACACCGGGGAGCTGTTTTTT. This sequence encodes CASSQDWDYTGELFF.

This clonotype was seen only a few times. The V and J genes are TRBV7-9 and TRBJ2-7; 7 positions match TRBD1. V dropped 4 bases and J dropped 11; count of bases not matched to a gene: 14. The germline V gene has CDR1 SEHNR and CDR2 FQNEAQ (reference sequence). This CDR3 is 14 amino acids long. CDR3 sequence reads: CASSWDSRTKLEYF. For the CDR3, the DNA is TGTGCCAGCAGCTGGGACAGCCGGACAAAACTGGAGTACTTC.

The chain is built from TRBV7-2 and TRBJ1-1, with D possibly being TRBD1 (6 bases). The CDR3 totals 12 residues. The V and J ends lost 5 bases and 8 bases respectively, with 12 bases between them. Germline V gene sequence: CDR1 SGHTA, CDR2 FQGNSA. The chain's CDR3 is CASSPQGKEAFF. The CDR3, as DNA: TGTGCCAGCAGCCCACAGGGAAAGGAAGCTTTCTTT.

The chain links TRBV14 to TRBJ2-2; D is unclear. The CDR3 totals 13 residues. Germline V lookup: CDR1 SGHDN, CDR2 FVKESK. The germline V and J ends were trimmed by 1 base and 4 bases, with 4 bases remaining between them. CDR3 in amino acids: CASSQASTGELFF. CDR3 DNA sequence: TGTGCCAGCAGCCAAGCGAGCACCGGGGAGCTGTTTTTT.